This is a list of T cell receptor beta chains from one sample in a study of cytomegalovirus exposure and HLA in healthy donors. Libraries were prepared by immunoSEQ multiplex PCR; TCRdb keeps only in-frame clonotypes and omits some of them. Of approximately 240,000 clones in the sample, about three quarters are singletons; the top ten hold 2.5% to 3.5%. Sample: PBMCs. All receptors derive from a woman aged 60-70 years in good health and CMV-seropositive. The CDR3 runs from the conserved cysteine through the conserved F or W. The order of the fields is D gene, V gene, clone size, J gene, CDR3 protein, CDR3 DNA. The D gene is left open where the match is weak. Size values are once, few and many counts, or a class for expanded clones, and some rows have none.

D: -
V: TRBV2
size: -
J: TRBJ1-2
CDR3: CASSEEWGGGGYTF
DNA: TGTGCCAGCAGTGAAGAATGGGGAGGGGGTGGCTACACCTTC

D: -
V: TRBV10-3
size: -
J: TRBJ2-3
CDR3: CAIRRVEELTTDTQYF
DNA: TGTGCCATCCGTCGAGTAGAGGAACTCACCACAGATACGCAGTATTTT

D: -
V: TRBV7-9
size: -
J: TRBJ1-4
CDR3: CASSLYEGTNEKLFF
DNA: TGTGCCAGCAGCTTATATGAGGGCACTAATGAAAAACTGTTTTTT

D: TRBD2
V: TRBV5-1
size: -
J: TRBJ2-3
CDR3: CASSRDYVGTDTQYF
DNA: TGCGCCAGCAGCCGGGACTACGTGGGTACAGATACGCAGTATTTT

D: -
V: TRBV7-3
size: -
J: TRBJ2-1
CDR3: CASSLQGQGNEQFF
DNA: TGTGCCAGCAGCTTACAGGGGCAGGGCAATGAGCAGTTCTTC

D: -
V: TRBV28
size: -
J: TRBJ2-1
CDR3: CASTGVYNEQFF
DNA: TGTGCCAGCACGGGGGTCTACAATGAGCAGTTCTTC

D: TRBD1
V: TRBV7-2
size: -
J: TRBJ1-3
CDR3: CASSPQGTAGNTIYF
DNA: TGTGCCAGCAGCCCCCAAGGGACAGCTGGAAACACCATATATTTT

D: TRBD2
V: TRBV5-4
size: -
J: TRBJ2-1
CDR3: CASSWSAGTSNEQFF
DNA: TGTGCCAGCAGCTGGTCGGCCGGGACTAGCAATGAGCAGTTCTTC

D: TRBD1
V: TRBV6-6
size: -
J: TRBJ1-6
CDR3: CASRQPDRAGSPLHF
DNA: TGTGCCAGCCGTCAGCCCGACAGGGCAGGTTCACCCCTCCACTTT

D: -
V: TRBV7-3
size: -
J: TRBJ2-2
CDR3: CASSPQGGELFF
DNA: TGTGCCAGCAGCCCCCAGGGCGGGGAGCTGTTTTTT

D: -
V: TRBV7-2
size: -
J: TRBJ1-2
CDR3: CASSLRAGDGYTF
DNA: TGTGCCAGCAGCCTCCGGGCGGGGGATGGCTACACCTTC

D: -
V: TRBV30
size: -
J: TRBJ1-1
CDR3: CAWSINRDTEAFF
DNA: TGTGCCTGGAGTATAAACAGGGACACTGAAGCTTTCTTT

D: TRBD2
V: TRBV7-2
size: -
J: TRBJ2-1
CDR3: CASSSLQAGGLYNEQFF
DNA: TGTGCCAGCAGCTCACTCCAAGCGGGGGGGCTCTACAATGAGCAGTTCTTC

D: -
V: TRBV18
size: -
J: TRBJ2-3
CDR3: CASSPEYLSTDTQYF
DNA: TGTGCCAGCTCACCAGAGTATCTGAGCACAGATACGCAGTATTTT

D: -
V: TRBV6-6
size: -
J: TRBJ2-6
CDR3: CASRPTGIRANVLTF
DNA: TGTGCCAGCAGGCCCACAGGGATACGGGCCAACGTCCTGACTTTC

D: TRBD2
V: TRBV19
size: -
J: TRBJ2-7
CDR3: CASSRGRLAVPEEQYF
DNA: TGTGCCAGTAGTAGGGGGAGACTAGCGGTCCCGGAGGAGCAGTACTTC

D: TRBD1
V: TRBV10-3
size: once
J: TRBJ1-1
CDR3: CAIGQGGGTEAFF
DNA: TGTGCCATCGGACAGGGTGGGGGGACTGAAGCTTTCTTT

D: TRBD1
V: TRBV7-2
size: few
J: TRBJ2-6
CDR3: CASSRDRVGANVLTF
DNA: TGTGCCAGCAGCCGTGACAGGGTTGGGGCCAACGTCCTGACTTTC

D: TRBD1
V: TRBV6-6
size: -
J: TRBJ2-5
CDR3: CASSAPDRGQETQYF
DNA: TGTGCCAGCAGTGCCCCGGACAGGGGACAAGAGACCCAGTACTTC

D: -
V: TRBV2
size: -
J: TRBJ1-3
CDR3: CASRPTGSSGNTIYF
DNA: TGTGCCAGCAGGCCGACAGGCTCCTCTGGAAACACCATATATTTT

D: TRBD1
V: TRBV5-1
size: -
J: TRBJ1-5
CDR3: CATIDRAEPAQHF
DNA: TGCGCCACCATAGACAGGGCTGAACCAGCCCAGCATTTT